This T cell receptor beta chain was identified during a study of T cells during gluten challenge in celiac disease (dated by TCRdb to about 2017). Regarding the research as a whole: Blood was collected at baseline, day 6 and day 14 of the challenge, whereas duodenal biopsies were collected at baseline and day 14. On the Illumina MiSeq, paired-end 250 bp sequencing was performed for single-cell libraries and paired-end 300 bp sequencing was performed for bulk libraries. What the study reported, not specific to this receptor: Across 7 patients, about 12-45% of single-cell TCR-alpha/beta clonotypes at the latest time point were also present at baseline; bulk data gave roughly 51-56%. Clonal expansion rose on day 6, as shown by reduced sample-corrected Shannon diversity of circulating gluten-specific T cells. A peak in circulating gluten-specific T cells was observed on day 6, and the day-6 repertoire appeared to be composed largely of expanded preexisting memory clonotypes. Only 2 patients, both with many gluten-specific T cells, had their challenge samples put through bulk sequencing.

CDR1 LNHDA and CDR2 SQIVND were looked up in the germline V gene (reference sequence). From the cysteine through the phenylalanine, the CDR3 covers 14 amino acids. Of the read, only the CDR3 DNA is kept; its 42 bases are in frame from base 1. After removal of 4 bases from V and 4 bases from J, the junction retains 1 base not matched to a gene. Library method: 5' RACE. The reads were generated on an Illumina MiSeq. Bulk TCR libraries were prepared with a modified SMART protocol. In the paper's pipeline: Selected pRESTO steps were used to preprocess the reads, and IMGT/HighV-QUEST was used to assign V, D, J genes and CDR3 junctions. Bulk sequences were retained only if found in at least two replicates with 10 or more cumulative reads. In samples with more than 20 cells, repertoire diversity was estimated using an undersampling-corrected Shannon index. TCRdb trimmed the raw reads at Q25, called clones with MiXCR and kept productive beta chains. Rows matching on CDR3 protein sequence are summarized as one entry with the most common DNA and genes. TCRdb, not the authors, supplied the V and J calls. Present in this sample are some 200 distinct CDR3 sequences, 15% to 20% of which were seen just once. Together, the top ten hold 45% to 65% of the sample.

In blood, tetramer-binding CD4+ effector-memory gut-homing T cells were gated as CD3+, CD45RA-, CD62L- and integrin beta7+, with lineage markers excluded. To study recall of gluten-specific T cells, treated celiac disease patients who were on a gluten-free diet went through a 14-day oral dietary gluten challenge. An Aria II cell sorter was used to sort cells as single cells, and also in bulk when tetramer-positive cells were relatively plentiful. Before staining, peripheral blood mononuclear cells were isolated using Ficoll density gradient centrifugation and then cryopreserved. Before tetramer-binding CD4+ T cells were sorted, thawed cells were stained with a pool of PE-conjugated HLA-DQ:gluten tetramers that present immunodominant gluten epitopes. After HLA-DQ:gluten tetramer staining, the blood samples went through tetramer-based enrichment. This clonotype qualifies as large (0.1 to 1%). No clone much larger than this one lies a single base away; base qualities are absent.

This clonotype originated in a male donor with celiac disease. The rearranged segments are TRBV19 and TRBJ1-1; TRBD1 aligns with 12 central bases. Sequenced material: gluten-specific CD4+ T cells sorted from blood using tetramers, taken at baseline or on day 6, 14 or 28 of gluten challenge (not recorded which). The CDR3 sequence is CASSRGQGATEAFF. The nucleotide sequence is given as TGTGCCAGTAGTAGGGGACAGGGGGCCACTGAAGCTTTCTTT.